This passage covers 30 T cell receptor beta chains from one sample sequenced in a study of blood T cells in healthy people across ages. The use of a sample-barcoded 5' primer and a J-beta primer mix characterized a second PCR of 7 to 11 cycles. A single record per CDR3 protein comes from TCRdb applying MiXCR to the 5' RACE reads. The sample carries about 780,000 distinct CDR3 sequences, approximately 24% recorded once. The same specimen was also included in a second study, on T cells of mothers and their children.

Sequenced material: blood. The receptors originated from a boy between 10 and 17 years old in good health.

This clonotype was seen repeatedly, ten times or more. This chain links TRBV28 with TRBJ2-7; weak D call: TRBD1 (6 bases). Germline CDR1 is MDHEN and CDR2 is SYDVKM. V was shortened by 6 bases and J by 6 bases, with 12 bases between the two germline ends. The CDR3 totals 12 residues. This CDR3 reads CASRDTGSEQYF. CDR3 DNA: TGTGCCAGCAGGGATACAGGGTCCGAGCAGTACTTC.

This clonotype was found once. The genes are TRBV7-2 and TRBJ2-7; D ambiguous. CDR1 is SGHTA and CDR2 is FQGNSA in the germline V gene. Trimming removed 3 bases at V and 0 bases at J, with 15 bases between. The CDR3 consists of 16 residues. The CDR3 sequence is CASSLVIGPSSYEQYF. The CDR3 nucleotides read TGTGCCAGCAGCTTGGTCATAGGCCCCAGCTCCTACGAGCAGTACTTC.

J is TRBJ2-1 and V is TRBV20-1; D remains ambiguous. Trimming stripped 5 bases from V and 0 bases from J, with 14 bases between. The CDR3 loop spans 15 amino acids. In germline, CDR1 is DFQATT, CDR2 SNEGSKA (reference sequence). The CDR3 bases are TGCAGTGCTGAGGAGCGCTTTAGCTCCTACAATGAGCAGTTCTTC. The encoded protein is CSAEERFSSYNEQFF.

The chain joins TRBV12-3 or TRBV12-4 to TRBJ1-5, with 10 bases aligning to TRBD1. The ends lost 5 bases at V and 6 bases at J; junction bases unmatched: 7. This CDR3 is 15 amino acids long. CDR3 residues: CASSPGQGLVQPQHF. The CDR3 nucleotides read TGTGCCAGCAGTCCGGGACAGGGGTTGGTTCAGCCCCAGCATTTT.

There are many counts of this clonotype. The V gene is TRBV20-1, the J gene TRBJ2-1, with D maybe TRBD2 (7 bases). The CDR3 is 13 amino acids. V shed 6 bases and J shed 3 bases, with 12 bases lying between them. From germline, CDR1 is DFQATT and CDR2 SNEGSKA (reference sequence). CDR3 in DNA: TGCAGTGCAGGGGGGGTGCTCTACAATGAGCAGTTCTTC. Residues: CSAGGVLYNEQFF.

This clonotype was detected only a few times. The V and J genes are TRBV27 and TRBJ2-5; a possible D gene is TRBD1 (6 bases). The germline CDR1 and CDR2 sequences are MNHEY and SMNVEV (reference sequence). The V end was cut by 0 bases, the J end by 4 bases, with 12 bases between. The CDR3 is 15 residues long. Written as DNA, the CDR3 is TGTGCCAGCAGTTTATCCGGCTACAGGGCAGAGACCCAGTACTTC. Its translation is CASSLSGYRAETQYF.

This chain links TRBV28 with TRBJ1-4, with D hard to call. Trimming removed 3 bases from V and 8 bases from J, with 13 bases in between. The CDR3 runs 14 residues. Looked up from germline, CDR1 is MDHEN and CDR2 is SYDVKM. The CDR3 coding sequence is TGTGCCAGCAGTTTCTGGCGGCGGAAGGAAAAACTGTTTTTT. Translating it yields CASSFWRRKEKLFF.

The CDR3 DNA sequence: TGTGCCATCATGGGTCCACCCGGGGGTAACACCGGGGAGCTGTTTTTT. Residues: CAIMGPPGGNTGELFF. The chain employs TRBV10-3 and TRBJ2-2; weak D call: TRBD2 (6 bases). Germline loops: CDR1 ENHRY, CDR2 SYGVKD. The CDR3 consists of 16 residues. V lost 7 bases to trimming and J lost 2 bases, with 17 bases between them.

CDR3 sequence: CASSSRGPDYGYTF. DNA of the CDR3: TGCGCCAGCAGCTCCAGGGGGCCTGACTATGGCTACACCTTC. This chain links TRBV5-1 with TRBJ1-2; the match to TRBD1 covers 8 bases. This CDR3 region has 14 residues. Germline V lookup: CDR1 SGHRS, CDR2 YFSETQ. V dropped 3 bases and J dropped 3; count of bases not matched to a gene: 4. Complete variable domain (other parts from reference TRBV5-1 and TRBJ1-2): KAGVTQTPRYLIKTRGQQVTLSCSPISGHRSVSWYQQTPGQGLQFLFEYFSETQRNKGNFPGRFSGRQFSNSRSEMNVSTLELGDSALYLCASSSRGPDYGYTFGSGTRLTVV.

This clonotype was detected a few times. J is TRBJ1-2 and V is TRBV2, with 9 bases fitting TRBD1. V trimming: 6 bases; J trimming: 8 bases; junction bases outside the gene matches: 7. Germline V lookup: CDR1 SNHLY, CDR2 FYNNEI. This CDR3 has 13 residues. CDR3 protein: CASRPGTGLGYTF. As DNA, the CDR3 is TGTGCCAGCAGACCCGGGACAGGGTTGGGCTACACCTTC.

The table lists this clonotype with a few counts. The chain combines TRBV20-1 with TRBJ2-3; the D gene is possibly TRBD2 (7 bases). There are 15 residues in the CDR3. Between the trimmed V and J ends, which lost 0 bases and 6 bases, there was a span of 16 bases. Germline V gene data show CDR1 as DFQATT and CDR2 as SNEGSKA (reference sequence). The CDR3 DNA reads as TGCAGTGCTAGAGATCTGGAGGGGGGGCCGGATACGCAGTATTTT. Translated: CSARDLEGGPDTQYF.

This chain links TRBV3-1 with TRBJ2-5; D gene unclear. V shed 5 bases and J shed 2 bases, with 15 bases lying between them. In germline, CDR1 is LGHDT, CDR2 YNNKEL (reference sequence). CDR3 length equals 15 residues. CDR3 amino acids: CASSRVRAAQETQYF. The CDR3 coding sequence is TGTGCCAGCAGCAGGGTTAGGGCAGCTCAAGAGACCCAGTACTTC.

This clonotype came up a few times. V usage is TRBV9 and J usage is TRBJ2-1, with D unresolved. Germline V gene data show CDR1 as SGDLS and CDR2 as YYNGEE. The CDR3 is 15 residues long. Trimming took 2 bases from V and 5 from J, leaving 14 bases between them. CDR3 in DNA: TGTGCCAGCAGCGTTTCGACAAGTTTCGACAATGAGCAGTTCTTC. Encoded protein: CASSVSTSFDNEQFF.

The rearrangement links TRBV4-1 to TRBJ1-4; D uncertain. CDR1 MGHRA and CDR2 YSYEKL come from the germline V gene. V dropped 2 bases and J dropped 6 bases, with 7 bases sitting between them. The CDR3 extends over 13 amino acids. Here the CDR3 reads CASSQSSYEKLFF. As DNA, the CDR3 is TGCGCCAGCAGCCAATCGTCCTATGAAAAACTGTTTTTT.

The CDR3 DNA sequence: TGTGCCAGCAGCGTAGCCGTCAAATCCGACGAGCAGTACTTC. It is translated as CASSVAVKSDEQYF. The chain joins TRBV9 to TRBJ2-5; no reliable D call. Matching the DNA end better, TRBJ2-7 makes the J call doubtful. Per the germline V gene, CDR1 is SGDLS and CDR2 is YYNGEE. CDR3 length: 14 residues.

This clonotype occurred a few times. The genes are TRBV9 and TRBJ2-1; D possibly matches TRBD1 or TRBD2 (5 bases each). V shed 3 bases and J shed 8 bases, with 12 bases lying between them. CDR1 and CDR2 (germline): SGDLS, YYNGEE. The CDR3 length is 13 residues. The CDR3 bases are TGTGCCAGCAGCGACGGGACGACGGATGAGCAGTTCTTC. This encodes CASSDGTTDEQFF.

This chain uses TRBV24-1 with TRBJ2-5, with 7 bases fitting TRBD2. The CDR3 consists of 16 residues. The V gene's germline CDR1 is KGHDR and CDR2 SFDVKD. J lost 1 base, V lost 3 bases, and 7 bases had no gene match. CDR3 protein: CATSDPGGTVQETQYF. The CDR3 DNA reads TGTGCCACCAGTGATCCGGGGGGTACTGTCCAAGAGACCCAGTACTTC.

The V gene is TRBV20-1, the J gene TRBJ1-5; TRBD1 aligns across 10 bases. This CDR3 spans 15 amino acids. V was pared by 6 bases and J by 6 bases, with 11 bases of the junction left unmatched. Germline CDR1 and CDR2: DFQATT and SNEGSKA (reference sequence). The CDR3 DNA sequence: TGCAGTGCCACGCGGGGACAGGGGTGGGCTCAGCCCCAGCATTTT. This translates into CSATRGQGWAQPQHF.

This sequence joins TRBV29-1 and TRBJ2-3; D gene unclear. The V end lost 2 bases, the J end lost 0 bases, and 9 bases lay between the germline ends. Germline V gene sequence: CDR1 SQVTM, CDR2 ANQGSEA. There are 14 residues in the CDR3. CDR3 sequence (DNA): TGCAGCGTTGAACCCGGATTTAGCACAGATACGCAGTATTTT. It specifies CSVEPGFSTDTQYF.

There are a few counts of this clonotype. This chain joins TRBV28 and TRBJ2-1; 8 bases map to TRBD1. Germline CDR1 reads MDHEN; CDR2 reads SYDVKM. The J segment lost 8 bases and the V segment lost 5 bases, leaving 11 bases of the junction unmatched. This CDR3 spans 15 amino acids. CDR3 DNA: TGTGCCAGCAGTCCGGCAACGGACAGGGAGGATGAGCAGTTCTTC. Its translation: CASSPATDREDEQFF.

This clonotype was observed many times. V is TRBV20-1 and J is TRBJ2-4, with 8 bases fitting TRBD1. The junction had 6 bases not matched to a gene; V was cut back by 5 bases and J by 0 bases. The CDR3 contains 15 residues. From germline, CDR1 is DFQATT and CDR2 SNEGSKA (reference sequence). The CDR3 region is CSAGPDRVAKNIQYF. The CDR3 bases are TGCAGTGCTGGCCCGGACAGGGTAGCCAAAAACATTCAGTACTTC.

This rearrangement joins TRBV2 to TRBJ1-2, with a possible D match to TRBD1 (5 bases). With 4 bases removed from V and 6 bases from J, the gap between germline ends came to 12 bases. Germline V CDR1 and CDR2: SNHLY, FYNNEI. There are 13 residues in the CDR3. The CDR3 protein is CASSVRGPDGYTF. DNA for the CDR3: TGTGCCAGCAGTGTTAGGGGTCCGGATGGCTACACCTTC.

The chain joins TRBV27 to TRBJ2-5; D is tentatively TRBD1 or TRBD2 (5 bases each). Judging by the DNA end, TRBJ2-7 fits better; the J call may be wrong. The CDR3 has 16 residues. In germline, CDR1 is MNHEY, CDR2 SMNVEV (reference sequence). The CDR3 DNA is TGTGCCAACAGGAGCCCTACCGCGGGCAATAACTACGAGCAGTACTTC. It encodes CANRSPTAGNNYEQYF.

The CDR3 is CASSLVGGPGEQYF. The CDR3 DNA follows: TGCGCCAGCAGCTTGGTAGGGGGGCCGGGGGAGCAGTACTTC. The chain links TRBV5-1 to TRBJ2-7; D tentatively fits TRBD1 or TRBD2 (6 bases each). Looked up from germline, CDR1 is SGHRS and CDR2 is YFSETQ. With 0 bases removed from V and 7 bases from J, the gap between germline ends came to 14 bases. CDR3 length: 14 amino acids.

The CDR3 nucleotides are TGCAGCGTTGCCAGGGCCGGCGAGCAGTACTTC. Its protein is CSVARAGEQYF. The genes are TRBV29-1 and TRBJ2-5, with D perhaps TRBD1 (5 bases). The end of the DNA aligns better with TRBJ2-7, so the J call may be wrong. Germline values: CDR1 SQVTM, CDR2 ANQGSEA. This CDR3 is built from 11 residues.

This rearrangement joins TRBV25-1 to TRBJ2-7; 9 bases are shared with TRBD1. The CDR3 has 14 residues. Germline trimming cut 2 bases from V and 7 bases from J; bases unmatched to any gene: 6. Germline V gene data show CDR1 as MGHDK and CDR2 as SYGVNS. CDR3 nucleotide sequence: TGTGCCAGCAGTGAACGGGACAGGGTCCGAGAGCAGTACTTC. Its translation is CASSERDRVREQYF.

The chain joins TRBV12-5 to TRBJ1-5; the D is unclear. In germline, CDR1 is LGHNT, CDR2 FRNRAP. Trimming removed 4 bases at V and 6 bases at J, with 13 bases between. The CDR3 contains 14 residues. The CDR3 is CASGSLETSQPQHF. The CDR3 DNA reads TGTGCTAGTGGTTCCCTAGAAACTTCTCAGCCCCAGCATTTT.

This clonotype was seen only a few times. The chain couples TRBV6-5 to TRBJ2-1; 7 bases map to TRBD2. This CDR3 is 15 amino acids long. V shed 6 bases, J shed 7 bases, and the junction held 12 bases outside the gene matches. Germline V gene sequence: CDR1 MNHEY, CDR2 SVGAGI. Here the CDR3 reads CASSWGLAAKNEQFF. CDR3 nucleotide sequence: TGTGCCAGCAGCTGGGGCCTAGCGGCGAAAAATGAGCAGTTCTTC.

The V call is TRBV5-1, the J call TRBJ2-1; tentative D call: TRBD2 (6 bases). The CDR3 is 19 residues long. The germline CDR1 and CDR2 sequences are SGHRS and YFSETQ. The V end lost 0 bases, the J end lost 0 bases, and 19 bases lay between the germline ends. CDR3 in amino acids: CASSLAASARLTSYNEQFF. For the CDR3, the DNA is TGCGCCAGCAGCTTGGCCGCTAGCGCGAGATTAACCTCCTACAATGAGCAGTTCTTC. Filled out from reference TRBV5-1 and TRBJ2-1, the complete variable domain reads KAGVTQTPRYLIKTRGQQVTLSCSPISGHRSVSWYQQTPGQGLQFLFEYFSETQRNKGNFPGRFSGRQFSNSRSEMNVSTLELGDSALYLCASSLAASARLTSYNEQFFGPGTRLTVL.

The chain recombines TRBV4-2 with TRBJ2-7, with 7 bases that match TRBD1. The CDR3 is 14 residues long. The trim removed 4 bases at V and 4 bases at J, leaving 7 bases unmatched. Germline values: CDR1 LGHNA, CDR2 YNFKEQ. Here the CDR3 reads CASSRGQTLYEQYF. The CDR3 region has the DNA TGTGCCAGCAGCCGGGGACAGACCCTATACGAGCAGTACTTC.